This T cell receptor (beta chain) emerged from a study of CD8 T cells in ankylosing spondylitis. TCRdb fed the 5' RACE reads into MiXCR, producing one record per CDR3 protein. Found here are over 150,000 distinct CDR3 sequences, over 10% of them singletons; the top ten hold approximately 16%. This CDR3 is 14 amino acids long. V shed 0 bases and J shed 3 bases, with 7 bases lying between them. Looked up from germline, CDR1 is ENHRY and CDR2 is SYGVKD. This clonotype was detected only a few times. Antigen unknown. Study observations and caveats: There was reportedly significant enrichment of clones that were disease-linked in matched ankylosing spondylitis synovial fluid. Apparently characteristic of ankylosing spondylitis blood was a TCR beta motif (roughly 8 highly homologous variants).

The specimen sequenced was blood, either unsorted or a sorted T cell fraction (not recorded which). The receptor was derived from a male donor with ankylosing spondylitis or in good health (not recorded which). The gene calls are TRBV10-3 and TRBJ2-3, with D uncertain. CDR3 residues: CAISESVDTDTQYF. The CDR3 DNA reads TGTGCCATCAGTGAGTCGGTGGATACAGATACGCAGTATTTT.